The text below deals with one T cell receptor beta chain. There is no known antigen for this receptor. Base qualities are not at hand, and no much larger clone is one base apart. Its CDR3 holds 14 amino acids, cysteine through phenylalanine. Here the CDR3 DNA is all that survives: 42 bases in frame from base 1. From a lookup of the germline V gene, CDR1 and CDR2 are SNHLY and FYNNEI. Trimmed from V: 6 bases; trimmed from J: 0 bases; junction bases lacking a gene match: 3. These data come from a study of CD8+ T cells in alopecia areata (dated 2018 in TCRdb). A note on the overall study: In both human patients and the C3H/HeJ mouse model, the study applied high-throughput TCRbeta sequencing to look at T cell clonal expansion in alopecia areata. On the human side, TCRbeta sequencing was run on scalp tissue and on sorted CD4+ and CD8+ peripheral blood T cells from healthy controls and from alopecia areata patients with either patchy or totalis/universalis disease. Scalp clonality was compared among normal scalp (n=4), patchy alopecia areata scalp (n=8), and alopecia totalis/universalis scalp (n=8). RNA was obtained with the PAXgene miRNA kit for fixed scalp, the miRNeasy kit for PBMCs, and the RNeasy kit for mouse skin. TCRbeta CDR3 regions were amplified by immunoSEQ multiplex PCR using 35 Vbeta forward and 13 Jbeta reverse primers.

In five patients from the biomarker study, CD4+ cells were sorted further to obtain CD25+CD127- cells. Peripheral blood and lesional scalp punch biopsies were obtained from patients with alopecia areata. PBMCs were isolated by density centrifugation and stained for CD3, CD4 and CD8, and CD4+ and CD8+ T cells were sorted on a FACSAria. Alopecia areata patients who were not treated were recruited through a multicenter biomarker study. Libraries were prepared through the immunoSEQ multiplex PCR assay. RNA was extracted from all samples and reverse transcribed into cDNA as template for TCR sequencing. SuperScript III was used for first-strand cDNA synthesis, primed with a 2:1 mix of oligo-dT and random hexamers. A synthetic immune receptor repertoire was used to gauge amplification bias, and whatever bias remained was removed computationally. In the source study's methods: Raw reads were preprocessed for error removal, and CDR3 was defined according to IMGT conventions as running from the conserved cysteine to phenylalanine. Clonality was computed as 1 minus the Shannon entropy, with the entropy normalized by log2 of the number of productive unique TCRs. Whether each scalp clone was CD4 or CD8 was inferred by checking scalp TCRbeta sequences against the CD4 and CD8 repertoires from sorted blood. This is the immuneACCESS table as TCRdb keeps it, with only in-frame sequences that have V and J called. A part of the clones is gone; compared with another copy, unresolved V genes explain less than half, and the rest is unexplained. V, J and clone size reflect that table, while D and trimming were determined from the DNA. The sample records about 19,000 clones, roughly 60% of which are singletons. Less than 5.5% of the sample goes to the ten largest clones.

Study-wide findings and limitations: Scalp TCR repertoire analysis is complicated because resident alphabeta T cells in normal human skin are also sequenced, whereas mouse skin is dominated by gammadelta T cells. Higher clonality and more expanded CD8+ clones were observed in lesional scalp than in normal scalp, particularly in alopecia totalis/universalis, a finding suggestive of antigenic drive. Compared with mice, TCR sequences shared between patients were less clear, possibly partly because of HLA diversity across the patient population.

The sequenced sample was CD4+ Tregs sorted from blood. The TCR sequence derives from a human donor with alopecia areata. This receptor chain uses TRBV2 and TRBJ2-3; 7 bases in the middle match TRBD2. DNA sequence: TGTGCCAGCAGGGGGGGGTATAGCACAGATACGCAGTATTTT. This is translated as CASRGGYSTDTQYF.